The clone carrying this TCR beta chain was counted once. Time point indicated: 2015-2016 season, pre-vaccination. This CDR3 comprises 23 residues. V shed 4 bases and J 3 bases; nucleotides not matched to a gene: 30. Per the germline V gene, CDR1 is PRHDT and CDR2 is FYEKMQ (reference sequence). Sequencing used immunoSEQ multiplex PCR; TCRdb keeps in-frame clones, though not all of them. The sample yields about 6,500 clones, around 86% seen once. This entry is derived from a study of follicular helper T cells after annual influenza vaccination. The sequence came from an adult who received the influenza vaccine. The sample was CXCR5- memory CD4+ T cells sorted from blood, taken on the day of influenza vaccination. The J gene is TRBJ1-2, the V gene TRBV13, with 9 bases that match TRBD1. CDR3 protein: CASSSLYFRYPAVDRGDDYGYTF. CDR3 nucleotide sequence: TGTGCCAGCAGCTCGCTCTATTTCCGTTATCCAGCGGTAGACAGGGGGGACGACTATGGCTACACCTTC. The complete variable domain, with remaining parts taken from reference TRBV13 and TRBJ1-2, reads AAGVIQSPRHLIKEKRETATLKCYPIPRHDTVYWYQQGPGQDPQFLISFYEKMQSDKGSIPDRFSAQQFSDYHSELNMSSLELGDSALYFCASSSLYFRYPAVDRGDDYGYTFGSGTRLTVV.